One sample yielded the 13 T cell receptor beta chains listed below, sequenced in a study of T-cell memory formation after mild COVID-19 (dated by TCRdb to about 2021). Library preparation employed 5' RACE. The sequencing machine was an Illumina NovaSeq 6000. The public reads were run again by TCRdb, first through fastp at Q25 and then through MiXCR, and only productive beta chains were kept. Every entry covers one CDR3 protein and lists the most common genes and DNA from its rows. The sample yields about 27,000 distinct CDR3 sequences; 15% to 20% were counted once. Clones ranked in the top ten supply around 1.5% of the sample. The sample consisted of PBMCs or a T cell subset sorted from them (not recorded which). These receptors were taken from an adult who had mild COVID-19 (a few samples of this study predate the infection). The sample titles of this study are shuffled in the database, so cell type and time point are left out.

The CDR3 protein is CASSFGDYGYTF. In nucleotides, the CDR3 is TGCGCCAGCAGCTTCGGGGACTATGGCTACACCTTC. The chain carries TRBV5-1 and TRBJ1-2; D is uncertain. CDR1 is SGHRS, CDR2 YFSETQ, per germline. V shed 2 bases and J shed 3 bases, with 5 bases lying between them. The CDR3 length is 12 residues.

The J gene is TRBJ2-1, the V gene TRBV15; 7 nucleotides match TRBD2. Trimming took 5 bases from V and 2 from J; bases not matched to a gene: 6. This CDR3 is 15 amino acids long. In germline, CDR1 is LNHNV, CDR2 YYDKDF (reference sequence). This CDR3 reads CATSGERGPYNEQFF. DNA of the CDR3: TGTGCCACCAGCGGCGAGCGGGGCCCCTACAATGAGCAGTTCTTC.

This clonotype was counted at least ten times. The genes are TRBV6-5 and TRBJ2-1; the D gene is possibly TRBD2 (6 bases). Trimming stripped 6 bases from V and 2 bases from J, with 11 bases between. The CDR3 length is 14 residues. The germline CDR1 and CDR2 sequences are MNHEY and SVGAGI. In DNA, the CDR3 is TGTGCCAGCAGAATCGCGGGGCCCTACAATGAGCAGTTCTTC. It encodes CASRIAGPYNEQFF.

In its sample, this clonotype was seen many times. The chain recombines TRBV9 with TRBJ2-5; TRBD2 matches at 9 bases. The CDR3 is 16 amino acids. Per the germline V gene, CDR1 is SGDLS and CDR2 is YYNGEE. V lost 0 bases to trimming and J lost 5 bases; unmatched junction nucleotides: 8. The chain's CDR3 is CASSVEPSGISETQYF. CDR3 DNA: TGTGCCAGCAGCGTAGAGCCTAGCGGGATTTCGGAGACCCAGTACTTC.

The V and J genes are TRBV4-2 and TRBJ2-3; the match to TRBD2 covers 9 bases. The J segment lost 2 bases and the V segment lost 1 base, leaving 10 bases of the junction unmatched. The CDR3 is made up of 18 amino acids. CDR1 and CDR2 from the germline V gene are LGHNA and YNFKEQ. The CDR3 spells CASSQGGLASGSTDTQYF. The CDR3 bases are TGTGCCAGCAGCCAAGGCGGACTAGCGTCAGGGTCCACAGATACGCAGTATTTT.

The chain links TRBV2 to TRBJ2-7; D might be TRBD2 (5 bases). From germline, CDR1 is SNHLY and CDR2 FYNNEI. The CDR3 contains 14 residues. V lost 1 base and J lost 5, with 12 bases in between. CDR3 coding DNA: TGTGCCAGCAGTGAAGAAAAGGAGGTAGACGAGCAGTACTTC. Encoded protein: CASSEEKEVDEQYF.

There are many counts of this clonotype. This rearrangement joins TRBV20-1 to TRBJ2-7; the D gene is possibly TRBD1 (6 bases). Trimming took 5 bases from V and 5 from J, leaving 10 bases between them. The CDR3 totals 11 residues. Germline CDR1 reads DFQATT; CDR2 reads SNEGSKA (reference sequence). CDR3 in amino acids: CSALQGNEQYF. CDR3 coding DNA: TGCAGTGCTCTACAGGGTAACGAGCAGTACTTC.

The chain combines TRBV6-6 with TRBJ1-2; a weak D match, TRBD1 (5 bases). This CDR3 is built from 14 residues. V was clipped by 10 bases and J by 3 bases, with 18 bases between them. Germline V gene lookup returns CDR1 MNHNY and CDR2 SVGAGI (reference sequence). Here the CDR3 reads CATLLGGTDYGYTF. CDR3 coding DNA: TGTGCCACCCTCCTGGGGGGGACGGACTATGGCTACACCTTC.

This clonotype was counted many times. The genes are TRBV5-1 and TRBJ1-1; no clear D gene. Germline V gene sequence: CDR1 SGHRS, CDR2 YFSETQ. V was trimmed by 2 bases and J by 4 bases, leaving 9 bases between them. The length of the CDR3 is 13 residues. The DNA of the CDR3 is TGCGCCAGCAGCTTACAAGGGAGCACTGAAGCTTTCTTT. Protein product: CASSLQGSTEAFF.

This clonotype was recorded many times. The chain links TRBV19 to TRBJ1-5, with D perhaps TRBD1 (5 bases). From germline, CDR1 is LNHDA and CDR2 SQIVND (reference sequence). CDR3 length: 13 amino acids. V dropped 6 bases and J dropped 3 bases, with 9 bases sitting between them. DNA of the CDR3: TGTGCCAGTAGCCGACAGCCCAATCAGCCCCAGCATTTT. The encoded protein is CASSRQPNQPQHF.

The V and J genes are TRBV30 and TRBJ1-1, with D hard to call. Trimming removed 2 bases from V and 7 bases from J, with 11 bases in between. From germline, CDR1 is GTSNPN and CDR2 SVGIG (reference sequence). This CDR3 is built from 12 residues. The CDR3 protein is CAWSWAGVEAFF. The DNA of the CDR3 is TGTGCCTGGAGTTGGGCAGGTGTTGAAGCTTTCTTT.

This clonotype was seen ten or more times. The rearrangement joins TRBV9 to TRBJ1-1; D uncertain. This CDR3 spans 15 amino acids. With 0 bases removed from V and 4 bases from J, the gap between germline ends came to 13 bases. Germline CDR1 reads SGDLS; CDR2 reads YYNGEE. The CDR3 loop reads CASSVVSGARTEAFF. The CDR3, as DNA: TGTGCCAGCAGCGTAGTGTCAGGCGCCCGCACTGAAGCTTTCTTT.

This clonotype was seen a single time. CDR3: CASSRDRGLEVTEAFF. CDR3 bases: TGTGCCAGCAGCCGGGACAGGGGGCTTGAGGTCACTGAAGCTTTCTTT. V gene TRBV7-9 combines with J gene TRBJ1-1; TRBD1 matches at 12 bases. Germline V gene data show CDR1 as SEHNR and CDR2 as FQNEAQ (reference sequence). The V and J ends lost 5 bases and 4 bases, in that order; junction bases with no gene match: 8. CDR3 length: 16 residues.